This TCR beta chain comes out of a study of T cell responses to AZD1222 COVID-19 vaccine (dated by TCRdb to the early 2020s). About the full investigation: A total of approximately 230 trial participants underwent TCR sequencing, of whom approximately 210 received two doses of AZD1222 and 26 received two doses of the MenACWY control vaccine. Trial participants were enrolled by age into 18-55, 56-69 and 70-plus year subgroups, with 148, 28 and 57 TCR-sequenced participants respectively.

The CDR3 regions of human TCRbeta chains were analyzed by immunosequencing. As for the authors' bioinformatics: Repertoire TCRs were checked for matches against a reference library of SARS-CoV-2-specific TCRs that had been generated using the MIRA antigen-specificity platform. Breadth was defined as the fraction of unique TCRs that were SARS-CoV-2-associated. Depth was defined as the fraction of total T cells that were SARS-CoV-2-associated. Using the MIRA data, each spike-specific TCR was assigned both to the spike region to which the TCR was reactive and to a CD4 or CD8 class. Log10-transformed breadth and depth values were compared by one-way ANOVA with Sidak's multiple comparisons tests. In its TCRdb copy, this immuneACCESS table keeps in-frame sequences only and misses some clones. Where compared with another copy, unresolved V genes explain less than half of these, and the others have no known cause. The DNA was the basis for D and trimming; V, J and clone size are from that table. Counted in this sample were about 160,000 clones; around 94% of them appeared once. The ten biggest clones cover approximately 5.5% of the sample.

Findings and caveats that apply to the study as a whole: Only a handful of AZD1222 recipients were SARS-CoV-2 seropositive at baseline, limiting conclusions about previously exposed vaccinees. Participants were mostly white British and included more females than males, and it was suggested by the authors that clonal diversity may have been underestimated. Vaccine-associated CD4 TCRs spanned the whole spike protein, with dominant responses in regions 160-218 and 743-854. After two AZD1222 doses, both the breadth and the depth of spike-specific TCRs were significantly higher than at day 0 and than in MenACWY recipients. The 56-69-year group was small, and its depth increase did not reach significance, likely because of low power. Because no samples from the day 14 peak response were available, repertoires could be characterized only after the peak T cell response. Epitopes outside the regions mutated in the B.1.351 and B.1.1.7 variants were reportedly recognized by nearly half of the unique spike-specific TCRs.

Explained via the paper, the time point label denotes: about 28 days (+/-7) after the second vaccine dose. Because spike-specific TCR depth and breadth did not differ between the two schedules, AZD1222 recipients who got a second dose at roughly 4 weeks were pooled with those who got a second dose at roughly 12 weeks. Samples from vaccinated people were obtained from the UK trials COV001 and COV002, which included a single-blind randomized controlled phase 2/3 trial of AZD1222 (ChAdOx1 nCoV-19) in healthy adults. Trial participant PBMC samples were collected at day 0 and day 28 after the second dose for TCRbeta chain sequencing. Trimming takes 2 bases from V and 2 bases from J, and the germline ends sit 12 bases apart. The germline V gene sets CDR1 to SGHDN and CDR2 to FVKESK. The cysteine opens and the phenylalanine closes a CDR3 of 16 amino acids. The kept DNA is CDR3 alone, 48 bases in frame from the first base.

A note on this clone: Its recognized antigen is unknown. No per-base quality is available; no much larger clone lies one base away.

The sequenced sample was peripheral blood, obtained 28 days after the second AZD1222 dose. The receptor was isolated from an adult who received the AZD1222 COVID-19 vaccine. The rearrangement joined TRBV14 to TRBJ2-2, with the D gene call left open. The DNA sequence reads TGTGCCAGCAGCCAAAGAAAACTCGTTAACACCGGGGAGCTGTTTTTT. It specifies CASSQRKLVNTGELFF.